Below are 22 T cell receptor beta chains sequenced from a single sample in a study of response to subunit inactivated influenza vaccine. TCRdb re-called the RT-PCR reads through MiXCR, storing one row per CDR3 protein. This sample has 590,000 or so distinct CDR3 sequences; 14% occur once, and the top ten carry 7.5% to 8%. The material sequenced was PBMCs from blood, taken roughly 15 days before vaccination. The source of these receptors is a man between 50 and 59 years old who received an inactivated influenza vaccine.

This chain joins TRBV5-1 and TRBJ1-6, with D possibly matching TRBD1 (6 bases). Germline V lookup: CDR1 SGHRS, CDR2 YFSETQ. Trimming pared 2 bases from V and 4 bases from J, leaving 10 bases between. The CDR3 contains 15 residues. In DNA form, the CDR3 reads TGCGCCAGCAGCTTAGGACAGCCTTATAATTCACCCCTCCACTTT. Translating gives CASSLGQPYNSPLHF.

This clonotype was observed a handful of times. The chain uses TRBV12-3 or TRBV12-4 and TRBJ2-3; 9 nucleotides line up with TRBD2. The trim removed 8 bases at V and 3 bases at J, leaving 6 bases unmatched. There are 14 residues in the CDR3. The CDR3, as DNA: TGTGCCAGCTCCAGCGGGGGGCTTACAGATACGCAGTATTTT. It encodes CASSSGGLTDTQYF.

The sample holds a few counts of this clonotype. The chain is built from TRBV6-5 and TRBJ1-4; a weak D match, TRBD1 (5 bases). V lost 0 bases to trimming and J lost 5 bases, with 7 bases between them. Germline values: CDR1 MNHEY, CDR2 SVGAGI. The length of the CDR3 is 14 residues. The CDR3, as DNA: TGTGCCAGCAGTTACTCGAACAGGAATGAAAAACTGTTTTTT. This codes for CASSYSNRNEKLFF.

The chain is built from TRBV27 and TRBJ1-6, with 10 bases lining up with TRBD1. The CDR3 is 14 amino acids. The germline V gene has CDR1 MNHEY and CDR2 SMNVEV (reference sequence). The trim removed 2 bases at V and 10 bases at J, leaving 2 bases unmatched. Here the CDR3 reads CASSLRDRGSPLHF. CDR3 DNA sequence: TGTGCCAGCAGTTTAAGGGACAGGGGATCACCCCTCCACTTT.

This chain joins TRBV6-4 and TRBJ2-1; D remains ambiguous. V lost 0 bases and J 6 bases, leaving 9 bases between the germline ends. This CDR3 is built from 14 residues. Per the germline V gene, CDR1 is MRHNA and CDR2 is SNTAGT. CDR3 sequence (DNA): TGTGCCAGCAGTGACTCGAGACCTCTCAATGAGCAGTTCTTC. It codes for CASSDSRPLNEQFF.

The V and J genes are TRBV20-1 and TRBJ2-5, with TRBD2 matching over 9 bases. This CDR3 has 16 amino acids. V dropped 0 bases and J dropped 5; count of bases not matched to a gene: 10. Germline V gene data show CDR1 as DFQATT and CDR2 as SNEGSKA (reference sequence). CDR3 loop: CSAREARGRVLETQYF. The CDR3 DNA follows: TGCAGTGCTAGAGAGGCTCGCGGGAGGGTTCTCGAGACCCAGTACTTC.

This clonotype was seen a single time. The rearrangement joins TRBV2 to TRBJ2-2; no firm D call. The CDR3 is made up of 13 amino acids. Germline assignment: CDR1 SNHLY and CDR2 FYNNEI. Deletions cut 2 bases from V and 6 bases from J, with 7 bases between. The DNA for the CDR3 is TGTGCCAGCAGTGAATCGTTGCCCGGGGAGCTGTTTTTT. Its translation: CASSESLPGELFF.

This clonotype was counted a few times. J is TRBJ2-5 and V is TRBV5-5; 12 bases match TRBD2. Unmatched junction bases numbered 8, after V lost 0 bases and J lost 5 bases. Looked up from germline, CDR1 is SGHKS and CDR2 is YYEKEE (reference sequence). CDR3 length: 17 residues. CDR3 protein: CASSLVVTTSGGETQYF. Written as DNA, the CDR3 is TGTGCCAGCAGCTTGGTTGTTACGACTAGCGGGGGTGAGACCCAGTACTTC.

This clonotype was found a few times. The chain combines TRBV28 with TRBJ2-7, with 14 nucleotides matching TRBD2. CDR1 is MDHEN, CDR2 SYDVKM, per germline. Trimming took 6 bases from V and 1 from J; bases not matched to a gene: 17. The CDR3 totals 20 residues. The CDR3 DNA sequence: TGTGCCAGCAGCAATCCTCCGGGACTAGCGGGAGTCGTAGGGTCCTACGAGCAGTACTTC. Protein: CASSNPPGLAGVVGSYEQYF. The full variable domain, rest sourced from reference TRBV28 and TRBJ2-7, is DVKVTQSSRYLVKRTGEKVFLECVQDMDHENMFWYRQDPGLGLRLIYFSYDVKMKEKGDIPEGYSVSREKKERFSLILESASTNQTSMYLCASSNPPGLAGVVGSYEQYFGPGTRLTVT.

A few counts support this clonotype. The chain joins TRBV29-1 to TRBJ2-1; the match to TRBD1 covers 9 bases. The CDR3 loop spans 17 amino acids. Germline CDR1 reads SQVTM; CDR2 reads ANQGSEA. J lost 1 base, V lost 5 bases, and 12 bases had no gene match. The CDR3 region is CSVSWDRVIPSYNEQFF. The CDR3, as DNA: TGCAGCGTTTCTTGGGACAGGGTCATTCCGTCCTACAATGAGCAGTTCTTC.

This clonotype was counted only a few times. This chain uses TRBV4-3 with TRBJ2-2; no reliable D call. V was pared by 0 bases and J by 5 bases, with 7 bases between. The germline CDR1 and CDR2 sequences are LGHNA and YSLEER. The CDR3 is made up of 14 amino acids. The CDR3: CASSQDKVTGELFF. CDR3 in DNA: TGCGCCAGCAGCCAAGATAAGGTTACCGGGGAGCTGTTTTTT.

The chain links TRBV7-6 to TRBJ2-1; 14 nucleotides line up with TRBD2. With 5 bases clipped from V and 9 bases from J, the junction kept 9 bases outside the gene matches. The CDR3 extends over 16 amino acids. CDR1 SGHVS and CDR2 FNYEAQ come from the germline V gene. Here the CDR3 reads CASSATSGRAWAEQFF. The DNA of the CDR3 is TGTGCCAGCAGCGCGACTAGCGGGAGGGCCTGGGCTGAGCAGTTCTTC. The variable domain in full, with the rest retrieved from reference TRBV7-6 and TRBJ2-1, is GAGVSQSPRYKVTKRGQDVALRCDPISGHVSLYWYRQALGQGPEFLTYFNYEAQQDKSGLPNDRFSAERPEGSISTLTIQRTEQRDSAMYRCASSATSGRAWAEQFFGPGTRLTVL.

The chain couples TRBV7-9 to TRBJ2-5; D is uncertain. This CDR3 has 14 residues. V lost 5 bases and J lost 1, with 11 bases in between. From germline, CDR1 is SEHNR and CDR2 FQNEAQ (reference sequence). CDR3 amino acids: CASSPVGFQETQYF. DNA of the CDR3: TGTGCCAGCAGCCCCGTGGGGTTCCAAGAGACCCAGTACTTC.

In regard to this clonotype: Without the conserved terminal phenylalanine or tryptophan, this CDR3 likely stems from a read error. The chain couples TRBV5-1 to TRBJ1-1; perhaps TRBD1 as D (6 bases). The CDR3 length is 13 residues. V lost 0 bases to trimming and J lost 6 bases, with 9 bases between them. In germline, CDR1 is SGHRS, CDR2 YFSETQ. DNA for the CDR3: TGCGCCAGCAGCTTGGACAGGGCTTCTGAAGCTTTCTAT. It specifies CASSLDRASEAFY.

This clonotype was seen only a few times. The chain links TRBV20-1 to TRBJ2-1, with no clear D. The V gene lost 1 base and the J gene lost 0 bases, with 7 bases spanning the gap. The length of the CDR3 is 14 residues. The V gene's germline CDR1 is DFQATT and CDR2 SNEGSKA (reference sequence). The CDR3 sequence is CSARALSSYNEQFF. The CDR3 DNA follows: TGCAGTGCTAGAGCGTTGAGCTCCTACAATGAGCAGTTCTTC.

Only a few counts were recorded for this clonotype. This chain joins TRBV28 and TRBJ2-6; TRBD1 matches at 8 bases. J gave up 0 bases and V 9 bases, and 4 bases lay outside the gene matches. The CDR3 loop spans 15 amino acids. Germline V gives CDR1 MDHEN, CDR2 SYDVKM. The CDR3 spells CASSTGGSGANVLTF. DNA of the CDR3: TGTGCCAGTAGTACAGGGGGCTCTGGGGCCAACGTCCTGACTTTC.

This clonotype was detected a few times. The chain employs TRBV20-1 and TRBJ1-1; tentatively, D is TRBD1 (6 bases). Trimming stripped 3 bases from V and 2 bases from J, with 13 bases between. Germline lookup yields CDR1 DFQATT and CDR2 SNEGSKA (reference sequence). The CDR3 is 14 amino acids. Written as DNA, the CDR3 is TGCAGTGCTAGCCCAGGGGCGGTCAACACTGAAGCTTTCTTT. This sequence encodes CSASPGAVNTEAFF.

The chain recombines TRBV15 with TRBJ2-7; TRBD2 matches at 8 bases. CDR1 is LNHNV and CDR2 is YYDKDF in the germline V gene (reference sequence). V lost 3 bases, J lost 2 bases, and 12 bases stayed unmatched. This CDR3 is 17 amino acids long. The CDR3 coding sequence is TGTGCCACCAGCAGGGTGATAGCGGGAACTATCACCTACGAGCAGTACTTC. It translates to CATSRVIAGTITYEQYF.

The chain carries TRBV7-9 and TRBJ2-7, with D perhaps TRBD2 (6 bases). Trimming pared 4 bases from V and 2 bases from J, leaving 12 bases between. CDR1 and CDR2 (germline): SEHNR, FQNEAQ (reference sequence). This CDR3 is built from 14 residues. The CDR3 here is CASSSREIPYEQYF. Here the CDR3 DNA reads TGTGCCAGCAGCTCCCGGGAGATCCCCTACGAGCAGTACTTC. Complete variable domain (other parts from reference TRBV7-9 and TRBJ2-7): DTGVSQNPRHKITKRGQNVTFRCDPISEHNRLYWYRQTLGQGPEFLTYFQNEAQLEKSRLLSDRFSAERPKGSFSTLEIQRTEQGDSAMYLCASSSREIPYEQYFGPGTRLTVT.

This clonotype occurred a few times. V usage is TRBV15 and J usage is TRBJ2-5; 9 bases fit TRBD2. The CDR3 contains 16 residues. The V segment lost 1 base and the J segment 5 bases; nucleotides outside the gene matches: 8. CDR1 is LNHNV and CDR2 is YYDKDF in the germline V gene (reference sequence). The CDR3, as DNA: TGTGCCACCAGCAGAGGGTTCCTAGCGGGGCTGGAGACCCAGTACTTC. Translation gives CATSRGFLAGLETQYF.

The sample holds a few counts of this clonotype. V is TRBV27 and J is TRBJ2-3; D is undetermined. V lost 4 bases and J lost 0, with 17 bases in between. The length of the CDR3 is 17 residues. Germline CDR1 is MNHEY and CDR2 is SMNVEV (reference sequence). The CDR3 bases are TGTGCCAGCAGTTCTGGGCCGACGGGTGCTAGCACAGATACGCAGTATTTT. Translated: CASSSGPTGASTDTQYF.

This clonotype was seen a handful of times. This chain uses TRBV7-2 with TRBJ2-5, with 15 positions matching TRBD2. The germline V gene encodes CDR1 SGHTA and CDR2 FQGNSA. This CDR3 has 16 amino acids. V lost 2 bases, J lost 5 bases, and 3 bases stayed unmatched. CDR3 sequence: CASSLRGLAGGETQYF. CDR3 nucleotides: TGTGCCAGCAGCTTAAGGGGACTAGCGGGAGGTGAGACCCAGTACTTC.